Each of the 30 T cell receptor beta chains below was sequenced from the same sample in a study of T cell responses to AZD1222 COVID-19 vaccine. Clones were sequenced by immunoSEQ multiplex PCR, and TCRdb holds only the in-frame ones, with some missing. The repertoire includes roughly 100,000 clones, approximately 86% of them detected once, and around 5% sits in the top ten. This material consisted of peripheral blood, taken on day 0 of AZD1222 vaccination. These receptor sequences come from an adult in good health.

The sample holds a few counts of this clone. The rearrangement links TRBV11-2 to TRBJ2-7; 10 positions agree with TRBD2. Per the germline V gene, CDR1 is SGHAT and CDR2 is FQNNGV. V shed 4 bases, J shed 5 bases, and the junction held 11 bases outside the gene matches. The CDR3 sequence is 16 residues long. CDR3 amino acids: CASSSLRGAGGNEQYF. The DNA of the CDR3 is TGTGCCAGCAGCTCGTTGCGGGGAGCGGGAGGGAACGAGCAGTACTTC.

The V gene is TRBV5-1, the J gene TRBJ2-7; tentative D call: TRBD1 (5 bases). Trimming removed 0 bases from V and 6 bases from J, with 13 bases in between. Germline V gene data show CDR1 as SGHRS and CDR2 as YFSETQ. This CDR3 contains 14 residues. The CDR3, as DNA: TGCGCCAGCAGCTTGGCCTCTCAGGGTGGCGAGCAGTACTTC. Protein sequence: CASSLASQGGEQYF.

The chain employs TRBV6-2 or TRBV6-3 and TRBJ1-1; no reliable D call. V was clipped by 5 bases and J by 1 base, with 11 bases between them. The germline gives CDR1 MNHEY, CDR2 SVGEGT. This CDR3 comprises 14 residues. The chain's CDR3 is CASSLTGGNTEAFF. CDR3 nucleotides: TGTGCCAGCAGTCTAACCGGTGGGAACACTGAAGCTTTCTTT.

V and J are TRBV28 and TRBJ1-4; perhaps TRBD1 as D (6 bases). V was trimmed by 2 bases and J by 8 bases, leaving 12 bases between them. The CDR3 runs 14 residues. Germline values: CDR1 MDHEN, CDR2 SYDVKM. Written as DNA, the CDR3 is TGTGCCAGCAGTTTACCCAGGGGTGGGGAAAAACTGTTTTTT. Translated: CASSLPRGGEKLFF.

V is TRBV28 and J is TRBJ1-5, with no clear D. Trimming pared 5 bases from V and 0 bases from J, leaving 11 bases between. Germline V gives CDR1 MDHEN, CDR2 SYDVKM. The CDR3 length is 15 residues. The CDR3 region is CASSHGLFSNQPQHF. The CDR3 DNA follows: TGTGCCAGCAGTCATGGCCTTTTTAGCAATCAGCCCCAGCATTTT.

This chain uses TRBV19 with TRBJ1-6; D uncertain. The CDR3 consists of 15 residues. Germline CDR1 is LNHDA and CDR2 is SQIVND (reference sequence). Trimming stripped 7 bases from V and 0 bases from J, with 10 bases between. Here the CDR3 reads CASTQMSSYNSPLHF. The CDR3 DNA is TGTGCCAGTACGCAGATGAGCTCCTATAATTCACCCCTCCACTTT. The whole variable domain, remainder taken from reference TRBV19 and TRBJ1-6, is DGGITQSPKYLFRKEGQNVTLSCEQNLNHDAMYWYRQDPGQGLRLIYYSQIVNDFQKGDIAEGYSVSREKKESFPLTVTSAQKNPTAFYLCASTQMSSYNSPLHFGNGTRLTVT.

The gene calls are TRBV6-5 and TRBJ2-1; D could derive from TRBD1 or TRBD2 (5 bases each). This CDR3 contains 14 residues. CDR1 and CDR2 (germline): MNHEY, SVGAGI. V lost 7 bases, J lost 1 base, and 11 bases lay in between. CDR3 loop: CASKTGQSYNEQFF. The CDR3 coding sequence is TGTGCCAGCAAAACGGGGCAGTCCTACAATGAGCAGTTCTTC.

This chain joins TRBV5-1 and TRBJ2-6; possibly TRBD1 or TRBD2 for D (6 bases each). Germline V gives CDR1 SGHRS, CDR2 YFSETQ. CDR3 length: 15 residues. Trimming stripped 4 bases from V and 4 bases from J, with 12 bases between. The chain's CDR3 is CASSPRGGGANVLTF. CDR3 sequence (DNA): TGCGCCAGCAGCCCCAGGGGAGGAGGGGCCAACGTCCTGACTTTC. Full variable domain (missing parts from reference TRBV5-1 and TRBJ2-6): KAGVTQTPRYLIKTRGQQVTLSCSPISGHRSVSWYQQTPGQGLQFLFEYFSETQRNKGNFPGRFSGRQFSNSRSEMNVSTLELGDSALYLCASSPRGGGANVLTFGAGSRLTVL.

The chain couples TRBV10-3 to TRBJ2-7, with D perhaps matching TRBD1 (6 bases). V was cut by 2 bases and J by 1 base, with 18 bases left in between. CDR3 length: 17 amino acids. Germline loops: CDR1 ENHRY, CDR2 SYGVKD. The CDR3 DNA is TGTGCCATCAGTGAGGCCGGACAGACCGAAAAATCCTACGAGCAGTACTTC. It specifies CAISEAGQTEKSYEQYF.

The CDR3 protein is CASRQWTDYSNQPQHF. In DNA, the CDR3 is TGTGCCAGCAGGCAGTGGACGGACTATAGCAATCAGCCCCAGCATTTT. The chain employs TRBV27 and TRBJ1-5; D uncertain. V lost 6 bases, J lost 0 bases, and 15 bases lay in between. The V gene's germline CDR1 is MNHEY and CDR2 SMNVEV (reference sequence). The CDR3 is 16 residues long.

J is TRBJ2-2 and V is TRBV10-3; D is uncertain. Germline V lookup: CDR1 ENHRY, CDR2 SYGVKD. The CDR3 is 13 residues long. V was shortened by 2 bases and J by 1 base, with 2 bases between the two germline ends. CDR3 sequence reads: CAISERNTGELFF. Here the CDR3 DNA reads TGTGCCATCAGTGAGCGGAACACCGGGGAGCTGTTTTTT.

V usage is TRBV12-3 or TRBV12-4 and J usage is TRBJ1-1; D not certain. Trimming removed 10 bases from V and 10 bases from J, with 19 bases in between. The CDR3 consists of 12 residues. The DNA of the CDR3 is TGTGCCACCGCACAGCTCGGCTCGGGAGCTTTCTTT. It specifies CATAQLGSGAFF.

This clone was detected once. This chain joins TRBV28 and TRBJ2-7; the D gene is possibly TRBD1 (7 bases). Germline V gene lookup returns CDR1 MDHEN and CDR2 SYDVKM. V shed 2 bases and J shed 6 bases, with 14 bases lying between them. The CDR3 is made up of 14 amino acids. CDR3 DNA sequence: TGTGCCAGCAGTTTAGGAGGGACAGAATCCGAGCAGTACTTC. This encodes CASSLGGTESEQYF.

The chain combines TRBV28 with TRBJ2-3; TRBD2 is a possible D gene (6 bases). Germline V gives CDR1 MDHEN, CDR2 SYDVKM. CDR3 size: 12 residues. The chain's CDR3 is CGGDSSGDTQYF. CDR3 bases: TGTGGGGGGGACTCCTCGGGCGATACGCAGTATTTT.

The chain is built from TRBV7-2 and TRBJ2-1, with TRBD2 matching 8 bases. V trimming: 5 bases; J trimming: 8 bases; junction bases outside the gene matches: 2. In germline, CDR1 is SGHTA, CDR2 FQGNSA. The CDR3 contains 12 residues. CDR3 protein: CASSTGGDEQFF. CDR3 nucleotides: TGTGCCAGCAGCACCGGGGGGGATGAGCAGTTCTTC.

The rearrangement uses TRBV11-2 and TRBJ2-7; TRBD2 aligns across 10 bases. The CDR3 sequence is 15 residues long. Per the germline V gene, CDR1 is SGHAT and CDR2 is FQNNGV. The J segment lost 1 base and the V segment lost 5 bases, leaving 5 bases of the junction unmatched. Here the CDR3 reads CASSTSGTASYEQYF. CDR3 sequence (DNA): TGTGCCAGCAGCACTAGCGGGACGGCTTCCTACGAGCAGTACTTC. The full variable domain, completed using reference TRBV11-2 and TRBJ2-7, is EAGVAQSPRYKIIEKRQSVAFWCNPISGHATLYWYQQILGQGPKLLIQFQNNGVVDDSQLPKDRFSAERLKGVDSTLKIQPAKLEDSAVYLCASSTSGTASYEQYFGPGTRLTVT.

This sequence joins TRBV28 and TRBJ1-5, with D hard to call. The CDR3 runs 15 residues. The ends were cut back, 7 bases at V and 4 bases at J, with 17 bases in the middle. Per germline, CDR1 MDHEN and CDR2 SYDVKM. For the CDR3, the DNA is TGTGCCAGCAATCCCCCGGGGAGGGTAAATCAGCCCCAGCATTTT. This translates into CASNPPGRVNQPQHF.

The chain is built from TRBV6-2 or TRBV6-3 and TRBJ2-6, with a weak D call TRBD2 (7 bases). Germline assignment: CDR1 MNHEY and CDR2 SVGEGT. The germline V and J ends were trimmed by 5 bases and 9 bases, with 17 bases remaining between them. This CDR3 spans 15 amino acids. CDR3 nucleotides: TGTGCCAGCAGTCGGGGGGCAGCCGGGAACAACGTCCTGACTTTC. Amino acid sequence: CASSRGAAGNNVLTF.

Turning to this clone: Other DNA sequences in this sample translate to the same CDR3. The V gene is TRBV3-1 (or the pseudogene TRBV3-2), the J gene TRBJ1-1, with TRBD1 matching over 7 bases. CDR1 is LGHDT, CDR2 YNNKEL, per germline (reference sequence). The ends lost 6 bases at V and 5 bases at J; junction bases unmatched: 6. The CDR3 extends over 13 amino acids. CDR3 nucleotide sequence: TGTGCCAGCAGTCCAGGGGGGCGGACTGAAGCTTTCTTT. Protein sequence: CASSPGGRTEAFF.

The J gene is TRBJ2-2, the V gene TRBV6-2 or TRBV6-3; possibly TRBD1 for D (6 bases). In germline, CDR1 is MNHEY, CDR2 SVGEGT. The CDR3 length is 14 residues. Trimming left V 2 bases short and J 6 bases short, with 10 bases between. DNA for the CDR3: TGTGCCAGCAGTTACGTGGGGGCCCCCGGGGAGCTGTTTTTT. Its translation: CASSYVGAPGELFF.

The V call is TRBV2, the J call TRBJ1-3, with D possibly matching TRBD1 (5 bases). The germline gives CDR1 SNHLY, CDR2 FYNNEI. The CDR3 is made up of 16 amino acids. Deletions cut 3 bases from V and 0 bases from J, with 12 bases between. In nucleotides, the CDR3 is TGTGCCAGCAGTGAGAGACAGCCGAGCTCTGGAAACACCATATATTTT. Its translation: CASSERQPSSGNTIYF.

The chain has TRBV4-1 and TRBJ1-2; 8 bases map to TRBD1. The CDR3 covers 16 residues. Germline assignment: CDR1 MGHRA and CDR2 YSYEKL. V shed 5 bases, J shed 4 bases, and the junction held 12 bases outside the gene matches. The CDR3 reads CASSYTAGGVGYGYTF. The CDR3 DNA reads TGCGCCAGCAGCTACACAGCAGGGGGCGTCGGCTATGGCTACACCTTC.

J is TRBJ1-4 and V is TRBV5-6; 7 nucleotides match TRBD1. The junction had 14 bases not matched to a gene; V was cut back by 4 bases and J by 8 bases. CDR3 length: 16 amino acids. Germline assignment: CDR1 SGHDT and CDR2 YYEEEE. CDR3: CASSTSYRGLGEKLFF. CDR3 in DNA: TGTGCCAGCAGCACATCGTACAGGGGCTTGGGGGAAAAACTGTTTTTT.

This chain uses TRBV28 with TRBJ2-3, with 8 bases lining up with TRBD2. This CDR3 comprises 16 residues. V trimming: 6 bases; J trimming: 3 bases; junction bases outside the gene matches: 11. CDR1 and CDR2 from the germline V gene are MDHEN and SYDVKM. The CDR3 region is CASRQTGRELTDTQYF. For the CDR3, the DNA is TGTGCCAGCAGACAGACCGGGAGGGAGTTGACAGATACGCAGTATTTT.

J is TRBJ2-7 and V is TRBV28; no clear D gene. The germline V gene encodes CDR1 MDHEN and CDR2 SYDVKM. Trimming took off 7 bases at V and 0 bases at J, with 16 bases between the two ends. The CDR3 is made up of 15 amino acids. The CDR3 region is CASIQDGTFSYEQYF. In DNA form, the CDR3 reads TGTGCCAGCATCCAGGACGGTACCTTCTCCTACGAGCAGTACTTC.

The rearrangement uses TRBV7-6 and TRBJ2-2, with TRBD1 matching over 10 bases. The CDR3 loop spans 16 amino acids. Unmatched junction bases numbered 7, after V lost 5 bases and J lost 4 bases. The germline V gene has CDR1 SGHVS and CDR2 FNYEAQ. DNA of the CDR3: TGTGCCAGCAGCCTAAGACAGGGGGCTGGCACCGGGGAGCTGTTTTTT. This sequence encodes CASSLRQGAGTGELFF.

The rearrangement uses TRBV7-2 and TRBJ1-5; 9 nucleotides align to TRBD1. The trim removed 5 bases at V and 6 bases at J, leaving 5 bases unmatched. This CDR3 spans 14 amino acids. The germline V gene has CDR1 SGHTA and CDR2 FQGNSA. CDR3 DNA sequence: TGTGCCAGCAGCGCACAGGGGGCAGGTCAGCCCCAGCATTTT. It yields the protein CASSAQGAGQPQHF.

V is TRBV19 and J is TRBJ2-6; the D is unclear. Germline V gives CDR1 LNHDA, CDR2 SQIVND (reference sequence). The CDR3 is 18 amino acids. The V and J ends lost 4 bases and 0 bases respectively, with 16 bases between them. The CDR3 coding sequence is TGTGCCAGTAGTACCTCCCGTTTTGGCATCTCTGGGGCCAACGTCCTGACTTTC. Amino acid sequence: CASSTSRFGISGANVLTF.

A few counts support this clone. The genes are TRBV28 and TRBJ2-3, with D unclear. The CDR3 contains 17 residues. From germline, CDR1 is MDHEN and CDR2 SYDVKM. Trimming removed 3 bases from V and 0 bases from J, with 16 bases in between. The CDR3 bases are TGTGCCAGCAGTTTTGCCTTCGGCAGTTCTAGCACAGATACGCAGTATTTT. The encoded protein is CASSFAFGSSSTDTQYF.

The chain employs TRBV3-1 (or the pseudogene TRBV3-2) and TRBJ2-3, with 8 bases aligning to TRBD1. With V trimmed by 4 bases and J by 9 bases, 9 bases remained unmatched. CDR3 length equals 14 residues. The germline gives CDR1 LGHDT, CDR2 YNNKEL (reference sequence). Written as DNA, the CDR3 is TGTGCCAGCAGCCCTGGACAGGGCCGATTGACGCAGTATTTT. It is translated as CASSPGQGRLTQYF.